This is a list of T cell receptor beta chains from one sample in a study of blood T cells in healthy people across ages. Each CDR3 protein is one row after TCRdb ran MiXCR on the 5' RACE reads. The sample contains 700,000 to 950,000 distinct CDR3 sequences, roughly 50% of which appear only once. The source material was blood. All receptors come from a man in his thirties or forties in good health. Each CDR3 is given with its conserved first and last residue. The D gene is left open where the match is weak. Where a row states a size, it is once, few, many or the class of an expanded clone; other rows omit it.

>-|TRBV6-6|TRBJ1-1|-
TGTGCCAGCAGTTACATTCTGACCCCCGGAACTGAAGCTTTCTTT
CASSYILTPGTEAFF
>-|TRBV3-1|TRBJ1-1|-
TGTGCCAGCGGGAGCTTACAGGGGAACACTGAAGCTTTCTTT
CASGSLQGNTEAFF
>few|TRBV20-1|TRBJ1-5|-
TGCAGTGCTAGAGCAGGGGATTACGATCAGCCCCAGCATTTT
CSARAGDYDQPQHF
>-|TRBV2|TRBJ2-1|-
TGTGCCAGCAGGGGACTCCTAGAAGGTGAGCAGTTCTTC
CASRGLLEGEQFF
>-|TRBV3-1|TRBJ2-4|-
TGTGCCAGCAGCCAAGATCTGACAGGAGGGAACATTCAGTACTTC
CASSQDLTGGNIQYF
>-|TRBV20-1|TRBJ2-7|TRBD2
TGCAGTGCTGGGGGTCTAGCGGGAGTCGAGCAGTACTTC
CSAGGLAGVEQYF
>-|TRBV29-1|TRBJ2-7|-
TGCAGCGTTGCGGGGCTCTCCTACGAGCAGTACTTC
CSVAGLSYEQYF
>-|TRBV2|TRBJ2-5|TRBD1
TGTGCCAGCAGTGAATTCGGGACAGGGAATATGGCAGAGACCCAGTACTTC
CASSEFGTGNMAETQYF
>-|TRBV29-1|TRBJ2-5|-
TGCAGCGCGGGGGTTTTAGAGACCCAGTACTTC
CSAGVLETQYF
>-|TRBV7-2|TRBJ2-4|-
TGTGCCAGCAGCCCCTCGCGAGGGACGCGCCGACAAAACATTCAGTACTTC
CASSPSRGTRRQNIQYF
>-|TRBV20-1|TRBJ2-5|-
TGCAGTGCTAGAGGGGGGGTTAGGGGCAATGAGCAGTACTTC
CSARGGVRGNEQYF
>few|TRBV7-2|TRBJ1-2|TRBD1
TGTGCCAGCAGCGGGACAGGGTACTATGGCTACACCTTC
CASSGTGYYGYTF
>-|TRBV3-1|TRBJ1-2|-
TGTGCCAGCAGCCAAGTAGCGAGCAGTGGAGGCTACACCTTC
CASSQVASSGGYTF
>-|TRBV18|TRBJ2-1|-
TGTGCCAGCTCACCACCGGTCACTTACAATGAGCAGTTCTTC
CASSPPVTYNEQFF
>-|TRBV28|TRBJ2-4|-
TGTGCCAGCAGCGTGACAGGGAGGATAGGCATTCAGTACTTC
CASSVTGRIGIQYF
>-|TRBV13|TRBJ2-1|-
TGTGCCAGCAGCTTAGGCCGTACAAAAGAGACCCAGTTCTTC
CASSLGRTKETQFF
>-|TRBV6-4|TRBJ2-1|TRBD2
TGTGCCAGCAGCACGACCCCCGGCGGGAGGCTTGTTGAAAAGTTCTTC
CASSTTPGGRLVEKFF
>-|TRBV2|TRBJ2-3|-
TGTGCCAGCAGTGGGGGGTTGGTGTCTACGCAGTATTTT
CASSGGLVSTQYF
>few|TRBV29-1|TRBJ2-7|-
TGCAGCGTTGAAGAGGACGGTCCCGAGCAGTACTTC
CSVEEDGPEQYF
>-|TRBV7-6|TRBJ2-5|-
TGTGCCAGCAGCTTAGCGGTAAAAGAGACCCAGTACTTC
CASSLAVKETQYF